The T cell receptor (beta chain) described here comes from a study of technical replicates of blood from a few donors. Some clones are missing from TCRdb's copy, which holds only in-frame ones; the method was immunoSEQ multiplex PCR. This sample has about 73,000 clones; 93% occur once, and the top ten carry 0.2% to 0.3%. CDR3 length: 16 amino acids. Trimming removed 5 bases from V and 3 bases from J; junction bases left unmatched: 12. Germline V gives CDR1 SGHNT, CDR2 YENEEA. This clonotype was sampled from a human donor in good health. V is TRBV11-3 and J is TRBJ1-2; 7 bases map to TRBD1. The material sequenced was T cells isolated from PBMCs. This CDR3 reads CASSLNTWDRYYGYTF. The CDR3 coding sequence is TGTGCCAGCAGCCTGAATACATGGGACAGATACTATGGCTACACCTTC.